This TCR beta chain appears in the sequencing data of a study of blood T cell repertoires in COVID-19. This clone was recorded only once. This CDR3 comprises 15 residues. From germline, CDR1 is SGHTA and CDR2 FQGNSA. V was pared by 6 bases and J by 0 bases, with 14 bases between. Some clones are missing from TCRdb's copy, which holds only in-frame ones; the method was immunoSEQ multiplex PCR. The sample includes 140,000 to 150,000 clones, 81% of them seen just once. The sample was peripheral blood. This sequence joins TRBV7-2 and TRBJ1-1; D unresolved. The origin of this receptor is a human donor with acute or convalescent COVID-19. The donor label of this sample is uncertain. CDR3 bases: TGTGCCAGCAGTCCATGGACGGGAATGAACACTGAAGCTTTCTTT. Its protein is CASSPWTGMNTEAFF.